Each of the 18 T cell receptor beta chains below was sequenced from the same sample in a study of T cells in Graves' hyperthyroidism and ophthalmopathy. RNA transcripts yielded amplified TCR beta CDR3 regions. HTBI primers were the set used in a first-round RT-PCR of the TCR CDR3. TCRdb reprocessed the multiplex PCR reads with MiXCR, giving one entry per CDR3 protein. The profile shows about 530,000 distinct CDR3 sequences, about 15% of them singletons. The sequenced sample was blood. The receptors originated from a woman between 18 and 29 years old with Graves' ophthalmopathy.

This clonotype has ten or more counts. The gene calls are TRBV11-3 and TRBJ1-1; D ambiguous. Trimming shortened V by 1 base and J by 0 bases, and 6 bases separated the two germline ends. The germline V gene has CDR1 SGHNT and CDR2 YENEEA. The CDR3 spans 14 residues. In DNA, the CDR3 is TGTGCCAGCAGCTTAGGCGGGGTGAACACTGAAGCTTTCTTT. It specifies CASSLGGVNTEAFF.

This clonotype occurred a few times. The CDR3 sequence: CASSVQGSLQFF. CDR3 coding DNA: TGTGCCAGCAGTGTACAGGGATCTCTGCAGTTCTTC. The V gene is TRBV28, the J gene TRBJ2-1; D is perhaps TRBD1 (6 bases). Germline V gene data show CDR1 as MDHEN and CDR2 as SYDVKM. The CDR3 length is 12 residues. The germline V and J ends were trimmed by 5 bases and 12 bases, with 14 bases remaining between them.

This clonotype was picked up a small number of times. The J gene is TRBJ1-5, the V gene TRBV9; D uncertain. Germline V gives CDR1 SGDLS, CDR2 YYNGEE. Trimming removed 4 bases from V and 2 bases from J, with 13 bases in between. The CDR3 length is 15 residues. DNA of the CDR3: TGTGCCAGCAGCCCCCGGGATTATGGCAATCAGCCCCAGCATTTT. Residues: CASSPRDYGNQPQHF.

The chain joins TRBV25-1 to TRBJ1-4; the D gene is possibly TRBD1 (6 bases). Trimming removed 1 base at V and 0 bases at J, with 15 bases between. This CDR3 is 18 amino acids long. CDR1 and CDR2 from the germline V gene are MGHDK and SYGVNS. The CDR3 sequence is CASSESSKGDATNEKLFF. The CDR3 bases are TGTGCCAGCAGTGAATCGTCAAAGGGGGATGCAACTAATGAAAAACTGTTTTTT.

This clonotype was counted many times. V usage is TRBV7-6 and J usage is TRBJ2-7; a possible D gene is TRBD2 (6 bases). This CDR3 is 16 amino acids long. Trimming took 2 bases from V and 2 from J, leaving 16 bases between them. The germline gives CDR1 SGHVS, CDR2 FNYEAQ. The CDR3: CASSLRHPSDTYEQYF. The CDR3 nucleotides read TGTGCCAGCAGCTTACGGCACCCTAGCGACACCTACGAGCAGTACTTC.

This clonotype was counted a single time. Germline and junction disagree at one end, which may indicate a read error. The rearrangement joins TRBV11-1 to TRBJ2-5; D gene unclear. This CDR3 spans 15 amino acids. Germline V gives CDR1 SGHAT, CDR2 FQDESV (reference sequence). CDR3 loop: CASSLGGRVQGTQYF. DNA of the CDR3: TGTGCCAGCAGCTTAGGTGGGCGCGTCCAAGGGACCCAGTACTTC.

J is TRBJ1-1 and V is TRBV7-9, with D perhaps matching TRBD1 (5 bases). With 0 bases removed from V and 0 bases from J, the gap between germline ends came to 8 bases. Germline assignment: CDR1 SEHNR and CDR2 FQNEAQ (reference sequence). The CDR3 totals 15 residues. CDR3 DNA sequence: TGTGCCAGCAGCTTAGCTGACAGCCTGAACACTGAAGCTTTCTTT. Amino acid sequence: CASSLADSLNTEAFF. The full variable domain, in which reference TRBV7-9 and TRBJ1-1 provide the parts outside the CDR3, is DTGVSQNPRHKITKRGQNVTFRCDPISEHNRLYWYRQTLGQGPEFLTYFQNEAQLEKSRLLSDRFSAERPKGSFSTLEIQRTEQGDSAMYLCASSLADSLNTEAFFGQGTRLTVV.

J is TRBJ1-6 and V is TRBV30; 10 positions match TRBD1. Germline loops: CDR1 GTSNPN, CDR2 SVGIG (reference sequence). CDR3 size: 14 residues. Losses at the gene ends were 4 bases for V and 8 bases for J; bases not matched to a gene: 5. Here the CDR3 DNA reads TGTGCCTGGACCCCCGGGACAGGGGATTCACCCCTCCACTTT. Protein product: CAWTPGTGDSPLHF.

In its sample, this clonotype was seen a few times. This chain joins TRBV15 and TRBJ2-7; D gene uncertain. V lost 1 base, J lost 3 bases, and 7 bases lay in between. CDR3 size: 13 residues. The germline gives CDR1 LNHNV, CDR2 YYDKDF (reference sequence). Written as DNA, the CDR3 is TGTGCCACCAGCAGAGCCGATAACTACGAGCAGTACTTC. Its translation is CATSRADNYEQYF.

The chain carries TRBV2 and TRBJ2-1; D remains ambiguous. The V gene's germline CDR1 is SNHLY and CDR2 FYNNEI. The CDR3 spans 14 residues. The germline V and J ends were trimmed by 2 bases and 0 bases, with 5 bases remaining between them. The CDR3 loop reads CASSERISYNEQFF. The DNA of the CDR3 is TGTGCCAGCAGTGAACGGATCTCCTACAATGAGCAGTTCTTC.

There are many counts of this clonotype. The chain combines TRBV6-1 with TRBJ2-7; no firm D call. Germline lookup yields CDR1 MNHNS and CDR2 SASEGT. The CDR3 has 14 residues. With 8 bases removed from V and 2 bases from J, the gap between germline ends came to 16 bases. This chain's CDR3 is CASAVSQDTYEQYF. In DNA form, the CDR3 reads TGTGCCAGCGCAGTGTCCCAGGATACCTACGAGCAGTACTTC.

The rearrangement joins TRBV7-2 to TRBJ1-1, with D perhaps TRBD1 (6 bases). V gave up 5 bases and J gave up 4 bases, with 23 bases separating them. CDR1 and CDR2 (germline): SGHTA, FQGNSA. The CDR3 extends over 17 amino acids. Here the CDR3 reads CASSTLLGGVYGTEAFF. As DNA, the CDR3 is TGTGCCAGCAGCACCCTTCTGGGGGGCGTTTATGGCACTGAAGCTTTCTTT.

This clonotype was found many times. The chain couples TRBV7-3 to TRBJ2-3; 8 nucleotides agree with TRBD2. The CDR3 is 15 amino acids. J lost 3 bases, V lost 3 bases, and 5 bases had no gene match. Germline CDR1 and CDR2: SGHTA and FQGTGA. The CDR3 sequence: CASSLTGGRTDTQYF. CDR3 bases: TGTGCCAGCAGCTTGACGGGAGGGCGTACAGATACGCAGTATTTT.

This clonotype has a count of ten or more. The chain is built from TRBV12-3 or TRBV12-4 and TRBJ1-1, with TRBD1 matching over 10 bases. The CDR3 is 15 residues long. V lost 4 bases and J lost 3; bases outside the gene matches: 5. The CDR3 region has the DNA TGTGCCAGCAGTTCTAGGACAGGGGGAGACACTGAAGCTTTCTTT. This codes for CASSSRTGGDTEAFF.

The sample holds a few counts of this clonotype. The genes are TRBV5-4 and TRBJ1-4, with D maybe TRBD1 (6 bases). Trimming removed 3 bases at V and 4 bases at J, with 13 bases between. This CDR3 contains 15 residues. Per the germline V gene, CDR1 is SGHNT and CDR2 is YYREEE (reference sequence). The CDR3: CASSSGQRLNEKLFF. The CDR3 region has the DNA TGTGCCAGCAGCTCTGGACAGAGACTTAATGAAAAACTGTTTTTT.

The chain uses TRBV11-2 and TRBJ2-5, with 9 bases lining up with TRBD1. The CDR3 is 15 residues long. Germline V gene lookup returns CDR1 SGHAT and CDR2 FQNNGV. V shed 5 bases, J shed 5 bases, and the junction held 9 bases outside the gene matches. As DNA, the CDR3 is TGTGCCAGCAGCCCATACCCCGGGACAGGGGAGACCCAGTACTTC. It encodes CASSPYPGTGETQYF.

The gene calls are TRBV28 and TRBJ1-3; no firm D call. V lost 4 bases to trimming and J lost 0 bases, with 10 bases between them. Germline V gene lookup returns CDR1 MDHEN and CDR2 SYDVKM. The CDR3 extends over 15 amino acids. In DNA, the CDR3 is TGTGCCAGCAGTTCCACAGAGGACTCTGGAAACACCATATATTTT. Translating gives CASSSTEDSGNTIYF.

The gene calls are TRBV28 and TRBJ1-5; D not resolved. The CDR3 contains 14 residues. Germline V CDR1 and CDR2: MDHEN, SYDVKM. Trimming cost V 5 bases and J 7 bases, with 15 bases left between them. The CDR3 protein is CASSASGVAQPQHF. The CDR3 nucleotides read TGTGCCAGCAGTGCTAGCGGGGTTGCCCAGCCCCAGCATTTT.